These 13 T cell receptor beta chains were sequenced from one sample in a study of blood T cell repertoires in COVID-19. The data were produced by immunoSEQ multiplex PCR, yet TCRdb's version contains in-frame clones alone and is incomplete. The sample contains more than 65,000 clones, approximately 79% of which appear only once. Input material: peripheral blood. Receptor source: a human donor in a cohort sampled during active COVID-19.

This chain links TRBV29-1 with TRBJ2-1; 12 positions match TRBD2. The germline V gene encodes CDR1 SQVTM and CDR2 ANQGSEA. CDR3 size: 17 residues. The junction had 4 bases not matched to a gene; V was cut back by 1 base and J by 0 bases. CDR3 region: CSVEGTSGTLSYNEQFF. The CDR3 DNA is TGCAGCGTTGAAGGGACTAGCGGGACCCTCTCCTACAATGAGCAGTTCTTC.

The chain employs TRBV20-1 and TRBJ2-7; 7 nucleotides align to TRBD2. V gave up 3 bases and J gave up 3 bases; unmatched junction bases: 5. The V gene's germline CDR1 is DFQATT and CDR2 SNEGSKA (reference sequence). The CDR3 contains 13 residues. This CDR3 is CSASGTTLYEQYF. CDR3 nucleotide sequence: TGCAGTGCTAGTGGGACTACACTCTACGAGCAGTACTTC.

A few counts support this clone. DNA for the CDR3: TGTGCCAGCAGCGGCGGGACCAGGGGGGTCTACGAGCAGTACTTC. Translation: CASSGGTRGVYEQYF. The chain recombines TRBV9 with TRBJ2-7; TRBD1 might be the D (7 bases). Per the germline V gene, CDR1 is SGDLS and CDR2 is YYNGEE. CDR3 length: 15 residues. Trimming removed 3 bases from V and 3 bases from J, with 16 bases in between.

The rearrangement links TRBV4-2 to TRBJ2-3, with 8 nucleotides matching TRBD2. Germline loops: CDR1 LGHNA, CDR2 YNFKEQ. V gave up 8 bases and J gave up 2 bases; unmatched junction bases: 12. The CDR3 contains 16 residues. The CDR3 loop is CASQLQRGGLTDTQYF. The CDR3 region has the DNA TGTGCCAGCCAACTTCAGCGCGGGGGGCTCACAGATACGCAGTATTTT.

This clone was seen just once. The chain is built from TRBV5-4 and TRBJ2-2; possible D gene TRBD1, 7 bases. This CDR3 is built from 16 residues. Germline CDR1 and CDR2: SGHNT and YYREEE (reference sequence). The V and J ends lost 4 bases and 5 bases respectively, with 18 bases between them. CDR3 residues: CASSQGGGVVTGELFF. The CDR3 coding sequence is TGTGCCAGCAGCCAAGGGGGCGGGGTCGTTACCGGGGAGCTGTTTTTT.

Only one count was recorded for this clone. The rearrangement links TRBV27 to TRBJ1-1, with TRBD1 matching over 9 bases. With V trimmed by 5 bases and J by 6 bases, 1 base remained unmatched. The CDR3 contains 12 residues. Germline V gives CDR1 MNHEY, CDR2 SMNVEV (reference sequence). CDR3 loop: CASSGDRAEAFF. Here the CDR3 DNA reads TGTGCCAGCAGTGGGGACAGGGCTGAAGCTTTCTTT.

In its sample, this clone was seen once. The rearrangement links TRBV7-2 to TRBJ1-1, with D hard to call. Germline V gene sequence: CDR1 SGHTA, CDR2 FQGNSA. Trimming took off 1 base at V and 3 bases at J, with 9 bases between the two ends. The CDR3 is 14 residues long. The DNA for the CDR3 is TGTGCCAGCAGCTTAGGAGTGCATGACACTGAAGCTTTCTTT. Its translation: CASSLGVHDTEAFF.

The chain employs TRBV6-5 and TRBJ1-5; 9 positions match TRBD1. The V gene end was trimmed by 6 bases and the J gene end by 0 bases; junction bases not matched to a gene: 3. CDR3 length equals 15 residues. Per the germline V gene, CDR1 is MNHEY and CDR2 is SVGAGI. CDR3 sequence (DNA): TGTGCCAGCAGGAGGGACAGGGATAGCAATCAGCCCCAGCATTTT. The encoded protein is CASRRDRDSNQPQHF.

This clone appeared many times. The chain recombines TRBV2 with TRBJ1-6; 10 positions agree with TRBD1. Germline CDR1 reads SNHLY; CDR2 reads FYNNEI. V lost 6 bases, J lost 8 bases, and 4 bases stayed unmatched. CDR3 size: 14 residues. The CDR3 DNA reads TGTGCCAGCAGCGGGGACAGGGGTCATTCACCCCTCCACTTT. This gives the protein CASSGDRGHSPLHF.

This clone was counted a single time. The gene calls are TRBV18 and TRBJ2-1; a weak D match, TRBD1 (6 bases). Germline CDR1 KGHSH, CDR2 LQKENI. This CDR3 comprises 16 residues. The V and J ends lost 0 bases and 6 bases respectively, with 15 bases between them. The CDR3 DNA is TGTGCCAGCTCACCACCCGACAGGACGATCTCCAATGAGCAGTTCTTC. This gives the protein CASSPPDRTISNEQFF. The variable domain in full, completed from reference TRBV18 and TRBJ2-1, reads NAGVMQNPRHLVRRRGQEARLRCSPMKGHSHVYWYRQLPEEGLKFMVYLQKENIIDESGMPKERFSAEFPKEGPSILRIQQVVRGDSAAYFCASSPPDRTISNEQFFGPGTRLTVL.

The J gene is TRBJ2-3, the V gene TRBV29-1; 8 positions match TRBD2. Looked up from germline, CDR1 is SQVTM and CDR2 is ANQGSEA. CDR3 length equals 14 residues. Germline trimming cut 4 bases from V and 2 bases from J; bases unmatched to any gene: 5. CDR3 DNA: TGCAGCGTTGGGCTAGCGGGCCTCACAGATACGCAGTATTTT. Translated: CSVGLAGLTDTQYF.

This clone has just one count. The genes are TRBV6-6 and TRBJ2-1, with D possibly being TRBD2 (5 bases). CDR1 MNHNY and CDR2 SVGAGI come from the germline V gene (reference sequence). V was shortened by 5 bases and J by 6 bases, with 8 bases between the two germline ends. The CDR3 consists of 12 residues. CDR3 coding DNA: TGTGCCAGCAGTCTTACTAGCAATGAGCAGTTCTTC. It specifies CASSLTSNEQFF.

CDR3 nucleotides: TGTGCCAGCAGCCAATCTGAAATGCGGACTGAAGCTTTCTTT. It specifies CASSQSEMRTEAFF. The chain has TRBV3-1 (or the pseudogene TRBV3-2) and TRBJ1-1; D not resolved. V was trimmed by 2 bases and J by 5 bases, leaving 12 bases between them. Germline V lookup: CDR1 LGHDT, CDR2 YNNKEL (reference sequence). This CDR3 comprises 14 residues.